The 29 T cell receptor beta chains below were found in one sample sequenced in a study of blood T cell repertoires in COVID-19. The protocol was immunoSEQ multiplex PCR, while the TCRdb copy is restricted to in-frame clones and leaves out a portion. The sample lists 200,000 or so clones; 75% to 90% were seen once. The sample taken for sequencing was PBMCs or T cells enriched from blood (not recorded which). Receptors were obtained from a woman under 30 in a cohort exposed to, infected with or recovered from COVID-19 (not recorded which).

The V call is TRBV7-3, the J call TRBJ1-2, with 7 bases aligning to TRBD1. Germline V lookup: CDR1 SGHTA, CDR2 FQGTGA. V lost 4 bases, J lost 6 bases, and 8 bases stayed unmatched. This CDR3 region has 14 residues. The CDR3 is CASSSYTQGNGYTF. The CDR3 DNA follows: TGTGCCAGCAGCTCATACACACAGGGGAATGGCTACACCTTC.

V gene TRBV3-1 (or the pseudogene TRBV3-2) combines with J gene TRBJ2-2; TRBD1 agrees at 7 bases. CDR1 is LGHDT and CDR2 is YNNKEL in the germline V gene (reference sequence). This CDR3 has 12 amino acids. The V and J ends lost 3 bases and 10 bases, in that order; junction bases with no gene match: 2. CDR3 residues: CASSHDRVELFF. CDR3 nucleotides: TGTGCCAGCAGCCACGACAGGGTGGAGCTGTTTTTT.

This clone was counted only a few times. The CDR3 bases are TGTGCCACCAGCGCCGGTATCACAGATACGCAGTATTTT. This gives the protein CATSAGITDTQYF. This rearrangement joins TRBV15 to TRBJ2-3; D is uncertain. CDR3 length equals 13 residues. Trimming shortened V by 5 bases and J by 2 bases, and 8 bases separated the two germline ends. The V gene's germline CDR1 is LNHNV and CDR2 YYDKDF (reference sequence).

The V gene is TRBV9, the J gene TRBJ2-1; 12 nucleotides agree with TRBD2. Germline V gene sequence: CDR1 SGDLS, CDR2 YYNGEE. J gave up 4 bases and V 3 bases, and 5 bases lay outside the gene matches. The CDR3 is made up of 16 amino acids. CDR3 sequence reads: CASSGPSGGAYNEQFF. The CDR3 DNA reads TGTGCCAGCAGCGGCCCTAGCGGGGGGGCTTACAATGAGCAGTTCTTC.

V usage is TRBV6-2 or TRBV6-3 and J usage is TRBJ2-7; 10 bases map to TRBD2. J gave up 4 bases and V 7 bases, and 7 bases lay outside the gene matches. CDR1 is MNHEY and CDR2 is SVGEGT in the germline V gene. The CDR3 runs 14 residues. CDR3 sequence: CASTPGLAVYEQYF. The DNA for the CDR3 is TGTGCCAGCACCCCCGGACTAGCGGTATACGAGCAGTACTTC.

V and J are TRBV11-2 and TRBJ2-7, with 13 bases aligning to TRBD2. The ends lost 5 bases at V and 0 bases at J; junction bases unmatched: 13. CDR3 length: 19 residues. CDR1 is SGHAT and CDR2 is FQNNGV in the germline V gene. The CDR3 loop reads CASSRSVGTSGDSSYEQYF. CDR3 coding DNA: TGTGCCAGCAGCCGATCGGTTGGGACTAGCGGGGATTCCTCCTACGAGCAGTACTTC.

For the CDR3, the DNA is TGCGCCAGCAGGAGCAGGGGGGTTGTCCAAGAGACCCAGTACTTC. The encoded protein is CASRSRGVVQETQYF. This chain links TRBV5-1 with TRBJ2-5, with D possibly TRBD1 on 7 matching bases. The CDR3 is 15 residues long. Trimming took off 5 bases at V and 1 base at J, with 15 bases between the two ends. Germline-derived CDR1 and CDR2 are SGHRS and YFSETQ.

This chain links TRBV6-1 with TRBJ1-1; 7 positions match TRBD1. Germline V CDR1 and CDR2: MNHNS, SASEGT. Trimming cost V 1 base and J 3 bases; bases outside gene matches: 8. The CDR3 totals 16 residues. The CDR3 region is CASSEVQGRWDTEAFF. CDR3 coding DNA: TGTGCCAGCAGTGAAGTACAGGGGCGGTGGGACACTGAAGCTTTCTTT.

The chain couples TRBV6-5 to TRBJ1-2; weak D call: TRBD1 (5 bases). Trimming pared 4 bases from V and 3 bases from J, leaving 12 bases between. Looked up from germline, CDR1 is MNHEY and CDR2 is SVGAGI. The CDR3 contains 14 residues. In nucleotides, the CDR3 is TGTGCCAGCAGTTCCCTCGGGGGGGACTATGGCTACACCTTC. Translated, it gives CASSSLGGDYGYTF.

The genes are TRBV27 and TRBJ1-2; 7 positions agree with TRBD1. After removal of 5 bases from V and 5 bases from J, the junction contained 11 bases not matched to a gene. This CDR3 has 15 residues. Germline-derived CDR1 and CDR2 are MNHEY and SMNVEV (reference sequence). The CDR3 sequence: CASSPIWTGDYGYTF. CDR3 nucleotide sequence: TGTGCCAGCAGTCCCATCTGGACAGGAGATTATGGCTACACCTTC.

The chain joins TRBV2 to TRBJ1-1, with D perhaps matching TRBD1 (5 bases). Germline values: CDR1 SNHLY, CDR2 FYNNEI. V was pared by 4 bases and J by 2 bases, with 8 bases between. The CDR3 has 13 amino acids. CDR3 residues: CASSVGHNTEAFF. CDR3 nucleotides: TGTGCCAGCAGTGTCGGACATAACACTGAAGCTTTCTTT.

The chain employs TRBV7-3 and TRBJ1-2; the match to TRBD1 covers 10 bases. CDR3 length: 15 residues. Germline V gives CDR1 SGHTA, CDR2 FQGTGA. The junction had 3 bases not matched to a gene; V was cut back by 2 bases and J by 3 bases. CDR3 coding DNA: TGTGCCAGCAGCTTAGGACAGGGGGTAGACTATGGCTACACCTTC. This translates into CASSLGQGVDYGYTF.

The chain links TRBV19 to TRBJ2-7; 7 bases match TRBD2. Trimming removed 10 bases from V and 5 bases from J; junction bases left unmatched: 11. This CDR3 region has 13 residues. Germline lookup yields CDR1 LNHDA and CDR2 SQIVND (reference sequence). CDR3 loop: CATQGWGRDEQYF. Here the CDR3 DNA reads TGTGCCACCCAAGGGTGGGGGAGGGACGAGCAGTACTTC.

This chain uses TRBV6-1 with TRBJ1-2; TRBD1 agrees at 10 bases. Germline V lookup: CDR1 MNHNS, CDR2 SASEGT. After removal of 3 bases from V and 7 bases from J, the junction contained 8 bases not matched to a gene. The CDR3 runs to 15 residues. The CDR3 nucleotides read TGTGCCAGCAGTGATCGGACAGGGGGGAGAGGTGGCTACACCTTC. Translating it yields CASSDRTGGRGGYTF.

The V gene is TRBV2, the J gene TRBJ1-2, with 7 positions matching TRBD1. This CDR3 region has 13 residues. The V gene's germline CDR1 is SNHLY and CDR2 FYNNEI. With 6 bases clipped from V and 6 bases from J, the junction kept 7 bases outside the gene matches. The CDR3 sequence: CASRATGKDGYTF. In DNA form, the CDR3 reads TGTGCCAGCAGAGCGACAGGGAAGGATGGCTACACCTTC.

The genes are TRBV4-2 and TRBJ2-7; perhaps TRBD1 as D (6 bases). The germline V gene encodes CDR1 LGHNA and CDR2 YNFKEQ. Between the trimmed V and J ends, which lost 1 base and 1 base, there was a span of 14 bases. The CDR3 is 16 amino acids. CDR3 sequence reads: CASSQGVGAGSYEQYF. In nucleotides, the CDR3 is TGTGCCAGCAGCCAAGGGGTGGGGGCCGGGTCCTACGAGCAGTACTTC.

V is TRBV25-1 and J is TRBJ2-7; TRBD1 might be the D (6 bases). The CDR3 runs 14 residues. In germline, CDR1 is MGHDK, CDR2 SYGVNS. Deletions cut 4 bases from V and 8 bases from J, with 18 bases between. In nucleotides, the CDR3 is TGTGCCAGCAGTGGGGGGCTAGGCTGGGACAAGCAGTACTTC. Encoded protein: CASSGGLGWDKQYF.

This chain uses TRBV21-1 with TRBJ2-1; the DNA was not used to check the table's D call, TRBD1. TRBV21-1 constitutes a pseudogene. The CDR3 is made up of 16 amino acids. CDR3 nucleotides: TGTGCCAGCAGCAAAGCCTGGGGGGACAGGGACAATGAGCAGTTCTTC. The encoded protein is CASSKAWGDRDNEQFF.

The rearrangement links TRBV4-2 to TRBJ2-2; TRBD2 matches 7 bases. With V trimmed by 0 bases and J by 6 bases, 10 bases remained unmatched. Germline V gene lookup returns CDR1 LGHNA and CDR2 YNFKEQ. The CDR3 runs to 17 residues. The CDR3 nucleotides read TGTGCCAGCAGCCAAGAGGTGACTAGCCCTACGGCCGGGGAGCTGTTTTTT. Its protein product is CASSQEVTSPTAGELFF.

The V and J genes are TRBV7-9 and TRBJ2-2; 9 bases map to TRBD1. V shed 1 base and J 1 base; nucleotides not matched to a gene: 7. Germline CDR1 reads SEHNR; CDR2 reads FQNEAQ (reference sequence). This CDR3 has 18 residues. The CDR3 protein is CASSLGRADRGNTGELFF. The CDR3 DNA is TGTGCCAGCAGCTTAGGAAGGGCGGACAGGGGGAACACCGGGGAGCTGTTTTTT. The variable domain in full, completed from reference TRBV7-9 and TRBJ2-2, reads DTGVSQNPRHKITKRGQNVTFRCDPISEHNRLYWYRQTLGQGPEFLTYFQNEAQLEKSRLLSDRFSAERPKGSFSTLEIQRTEQGDSAMYLCASSLGRADRGNTGELFFGEGSRLTVL.

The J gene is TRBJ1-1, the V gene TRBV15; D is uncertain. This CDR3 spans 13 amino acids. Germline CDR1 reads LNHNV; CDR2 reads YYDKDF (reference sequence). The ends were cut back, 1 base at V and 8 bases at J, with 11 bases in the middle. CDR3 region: CATSRVDRGEAFF. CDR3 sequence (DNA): TGTGCCACCAGCAGAGTTGATCGAGGGGAAGCTTTCTTT. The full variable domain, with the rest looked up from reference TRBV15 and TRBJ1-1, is DAMVIQNPRYQVTQFGKPVTLSCSQTLNHNVMYWYQQKSSQAPKLLFHYYDKDFNNEADTPDNFQSRRPNTSFCFLDIRSPGLGDTAMYLCATSRVDRGEAFFGQGTRLTVV.

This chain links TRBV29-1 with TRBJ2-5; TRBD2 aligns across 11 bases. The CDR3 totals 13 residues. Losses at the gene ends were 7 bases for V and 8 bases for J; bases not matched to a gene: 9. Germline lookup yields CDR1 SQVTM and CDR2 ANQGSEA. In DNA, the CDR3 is TGCAGCGGCACTAGCGGGAGTTTCGAAACCCAGTACTTC. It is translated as CSGTSGSFETQYF.

CDR3 bases: TGTGCCAGTAGTATGACAGGGGGTAGTTATCAGCCCCAGCATTTT. It codes for CASSMTGGSYQPQHF. The chain has TRBV19 and TRBJ1-5, with TRBD1 identical over 9 bases. The CDR3 consists of 15 residues. In germline, CDR1 is LNHDA, CDR2 SQIVND (reference sequence). After removal of 3 bases from V and 5 bases from J, the junction contained 5 bases not matched to a gene.

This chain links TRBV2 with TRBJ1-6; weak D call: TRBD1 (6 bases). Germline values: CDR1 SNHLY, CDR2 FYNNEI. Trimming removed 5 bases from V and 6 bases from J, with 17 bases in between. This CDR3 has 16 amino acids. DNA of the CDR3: TGTGCCAGCAGTCTTACGGGGGGACAATCTAATTCACCCCTCCACTTT. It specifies CASSLTGGQSNSPLHF.

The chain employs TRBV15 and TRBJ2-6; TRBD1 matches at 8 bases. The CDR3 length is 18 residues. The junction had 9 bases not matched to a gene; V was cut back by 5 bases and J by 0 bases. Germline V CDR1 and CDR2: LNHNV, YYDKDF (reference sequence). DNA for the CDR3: TGTGCCACCAGCGGTCCGGGACAGGAGCTCTCTGGGGCCAACGTCCTGACTTTC. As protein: CATSGPGQELSGANVLTF.

The CDR3 bases are TGTGCCAGTAGTATGGCACAGGTCTCCTACGAGCAGTACTTC. Amino acid sequence: CASSMAQVSYEQYF. The chain couples TRBV19 to TRBJ2-7, with a weak D call TRBD1 (5 bases). Trimming cost V 3 bases and J 0 bases, with 9 bases left between them. Germline V gene lookup returns CDR1 LNHDA and CDR2 SQIVND (reference sequence). CDR3 size: 14 residues.

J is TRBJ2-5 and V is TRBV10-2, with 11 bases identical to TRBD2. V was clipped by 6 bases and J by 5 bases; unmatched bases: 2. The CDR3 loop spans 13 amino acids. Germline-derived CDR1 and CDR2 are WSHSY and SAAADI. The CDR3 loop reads CASSSSGGETQYF. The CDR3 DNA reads TGCGCCAGCAGCTCTAGCGGGGGGGAGACCCAGTACTTC.

The CDR3 loop reads CASSRGQSNYGYTF. The CDR3, as DNA: TGTGCCAGCAGTCGCGGACAGTCTAACTATGGCTACACCTTC. This chain joins TRBV28 and TRBJ1-2; TRBD1 is a possible D gene (6 bases). The CDR3 totals 14 residues. Germline values: CDR1 MDHEN, CDR2 SYDVKM. Trimming left V 5 bases short and J 0 bases short, with 10 bases between.

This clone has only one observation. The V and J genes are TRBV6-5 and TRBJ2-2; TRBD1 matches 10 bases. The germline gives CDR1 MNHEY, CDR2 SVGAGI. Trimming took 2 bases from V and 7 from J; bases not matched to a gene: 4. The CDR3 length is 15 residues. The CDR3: CASSYGTGVIGELFF. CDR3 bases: TGTGCCAGCAGTTACGGGACAGGGGTAATCGGGGAGCTGTTTTTT.